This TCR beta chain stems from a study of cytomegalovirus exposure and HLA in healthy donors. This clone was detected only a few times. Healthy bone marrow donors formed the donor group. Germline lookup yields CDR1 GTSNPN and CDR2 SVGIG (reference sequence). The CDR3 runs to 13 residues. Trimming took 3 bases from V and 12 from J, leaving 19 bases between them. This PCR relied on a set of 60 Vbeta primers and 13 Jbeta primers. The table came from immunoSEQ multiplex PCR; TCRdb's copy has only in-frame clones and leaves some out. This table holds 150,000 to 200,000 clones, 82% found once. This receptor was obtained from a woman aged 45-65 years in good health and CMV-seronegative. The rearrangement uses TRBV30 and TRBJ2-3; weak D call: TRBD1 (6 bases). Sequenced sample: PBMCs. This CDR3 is CAWRGQGMGSQYF. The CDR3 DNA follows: TGTGCCTGGAGAGGGCAGGGGATGGGTAGTCAGTATTTT.